This entry concerns a single TCR beta chain. These data belong to a study of blood T cell repertoires in COVID-19. Study summary: Material from acute and convalescent COVID-19 was sourced from the United States, Italy and Spain. Nucleic acid was either cDNA or gDNA, and it came from T cells, B-cell-depleted T cells, or PBMCs.

In the authors' methods: Reference gene primer amplification gave estimated nucleated cell counts. Produced via immunoSEQ multiplex PCR; TCRdb's table is partial and in-frame only. V and J calls and clone size are given by that table; D and trimming were obtained from the DNA. The sample lists around 260,000 clones, 75% to 95% occurring once. What the recovered Cohort 3 donors had was two negative PCRs, clearance, or symptom resolution. The CDR3 extends over 13 amino acids. V was clipped by 4 bases and J by 5 bases, with 12 bases between them. Looked up from germline, CDR1 is SGHTA and CDR2 is FQGNSA.

The TCR was taken from a woman in her twenties or thirties who had recovered from COVID-19. V and J are TRBV7-2 and TRBJ2-7; TRBD1 might be the D (6 bases). The specimen was PBMCs or T cells enriched from blood (not recorded which). The CDR3 DNA reads TGTGCCAGCAGCTCCGGACAGAGAGACGAGCAGTACTTC. This codes for CASSSGQRDEQYF.